Listed below are T cell receptor beta chains from one sample, sequenced in a study of blood T cell repertoires in COVID-19. Method: immunoSEQ multiplex PCR; TCRdb's copy keeps in-frame clones and lacks some. The sample records some 140,000 clones, around 85% being singletons. Sequencing used peripheral blood. These receptors came from a woman of 80 years or more with acute or convalescent COVID-19. Both conserved end residues are trimmed from each CDR3. Each record gives: J gene, CDR3 length, D gene, V gene, CDR3 protein. D genes are given only for firm matches.

j_call: TRBJ1-2
cdr3_length: 13
d_call: -
v_call: TRBV5-6
cdr3_aa: ASSLSAGEHLGYT

j_call: TRBJ1-2
cdr3_length: 12
d_call: TRBD1
v_call: TRBV6-5
cdr3_aa: ASSYTYGTGGYT

j_call: TRBJ1-2
cdr3_length: 11
d_call: TRBD1
v_call: TRBV7-2
cdr3_aa: ASSFTGGYGYT

j_call: TRBJ2-3
cdr3_length: 12
d_call: -
v_call: TRBV30
cdr3_aa: AWSVLVTTDTQY

j_call: TRBJ1-6
cdr3_length: 14
d_call: -
v_call: TRBV2
cdr3_aa: ASRVPGGGTNSPLH

j_call: TRBJ1-4
cdr3_length: 14
d_call: -
v_call: TRBV6-1
cdr3_aa: ASSEAGHPTNEKLF

j_call: TRBJ2-7
cdr3_length: 12
d_call: -
v_call: TRBV7-2
cdr3_aa: ASSPGRGAYEQY

j_call: TRBJ1-4
cdr3_length: 12
d_call: -
v_call: TRBV2
cdr3_aa: ASSAGAGNEKLF

j_call: TRBJ1-1
cdr3_length: 9
d_call: -
v_call: TRBV12-3/TRBV12-4
cdr3_aa: ASSLRGGAF

j_call: TRBJ2-2
cdr3_length: 14
d_call: -
v_call: TRBV19
cdr3_aa: ASRDRSNSHTGELF

j_call: TRBJ2-2
cdr3_length: 14
d_call: -
v_call: TRBV19
cdr3_aa: ASSPFQGMNTGELF

j_call: TRBJ2-5
cdr3_length: 15
d_call: TRBD2
v_call: TRBV2
cdr3_aa: ASTMPRDREAGETQY

j_call: TRBJ1-6
cdr3_length: 9
d_call: -
v_call: TRBV6-2/TRBV6-3
cdr3_aa: ASSHGQSLH

j_call: TRBJ2-7
cdr3_length: 9
d_call: -
v_call: TRBV6-5
cdr3_aa: ASSTAYEQY

j_call: TRBJ1-4
cdr3_length: 12
d_call: -
v_call: TRBV2
cdr3_aa: ASSTWTANEKLF

j_call: TRBJ2-5
cdr3_length: 12
d_call: TRBD1
v_call: TRBV19
cdr3_aa: ASSVGQNQETQY